This TCR beta chain was observed in a study of long-term antiretroviral therapy in people with HIV. On the study more broadly: Collection of the earliest samples took place about a decade ahead of the 2015 immediate-ART recommendation. Study-level points and caveats: In samples taken after ART, diversity increased but remained below transplant donor control levels. Data on ART adherence, viral resistance or therapy changes were unavailable.

Version v3.0 of the immunoSEQ assay was performed at survey level. Assay: immunoSEQ multiplex PCR; the TCRdb copy retains only in-frame clones and omits some. The sample carries tens of thousands of clones, approximately 73% recorded once. The CDR3 sequence is 14 residues long. J lost 0 bases, V lost 4 bases, and 4 bases had no gene match. The V gene's germline CDR1 is SGHRS and CDR2 YFSETQ. With respect to this clone: Its target is not known.

The sequence derives from a woman aged 40 to 55 with HIV. The chain has TRBV5-1 and TRBJ2-7; 7 bases agree with TRBD1. Here the sequenced sample was unsorted PBMCs, taken 0.5 years after starting antiretroviral therapy. The CDR3 protein is CASSMGQSSYEQYF. CDR3 DNA sequence: TGCGCCAGCAGCATGGGACAGAGCTCCTACGAGCAGTACTTC.